Following are 18 T cell receptor beta chains from one sample sequenced in a study of cytomegalovirus exposure and HLA in healthy donors. PCR amplification relied on 60 Vbeta primers (plus 13 Jbeta primers). Sequencing used immunoSEQ multiplex PCR; TCRdb keeps in-frame clones, though not all of them. Of approximately 200,000 clones in the sample, about four fifths were seen once. Material for sequencing was PBMCs. The origin of the receptors is a girl between 10 and 17 years old in good health and CMV-seropositive.

The chain couples TRBV18 to TRBJ1-5, with D unresolved. Germline CDR1 KGHSH, CDR2 LQKENI. This CDR3 contains 15 residues. V lost 3 bases, J lost 0 bases, and 9 bases lay in between. The CDR3 nucleotides read TGTGCCAGCTCACCGGTTGGAGATAGCAATCAGCCCCAGCATTTT. It translates to CASSPVGDSNQPQHF.

This chain uses TRBV5-5 with TRBJ2-3, with D unclear. Germline V gene data show CDR1 as SGHKS and CDR2 as YYEKEE (reference sequence). V was cut by 4 bases and J by 8 bases, with 14 bases left in between. The CDR3 covers 13 residues. DNA of the CDR3: TGTGCCAGCAGCCCTGGCCCGACTTTTACGCAGTATTTT. Encoded protein: CASSPGPTFTQYF.

The chain has TRBV13 and TRBJ2-2, with 9 bases identical to TRBD2. Germline V gives CDR1 PRHDT, CDR2 FYEKMQ (reference sequence). V lost 1 base to trimming and J lost 4 bases; unmatched junction nucleotides: 7. The CDR3 extends over 17 amino acids. The CDR3 loop is CASSLEGVTSGTGELFF. CDR3 DNA: TGTGCCAGCAGCTTAGAAGGGGTGACTAGCGGCACCGGGGAGCTGTTTTTT.

The chain carries TRBV19 and TRBJ2-7; D is perhaps TRBD2 (5 bases). This CDR3 has 16 amino acids. Germline V gene sequence: CDR1 LNHDA, CDR2 SQIVND (reference sequence). The V end lost 1 base, the J end lost 2 bases, and 15 bases lay between the germline ends. Here the CDR3 reads CASSIGLGSGTYEQYF. The CDR3 DNA follows: TGTGCCAGTAGTATAGGATTGGGAAGCGGTACCTACGAGCAGTACTTC.

In this sample, this clone turned up once. J is TRBJ2-7 and V is TRBV2; 15 positions agree with TRBD2. Trimming cost V 6 bases and J 1 base; bases outside gene matches: 7. Germline assignment: CDR1 SNHLY and CDR2 FYNNEI. The CDR3 length is 17 residues. The CDR3 bases are TGTGCCAGCAGAGGACTAGCGGGGGGGATGGAGTCCTACGAGCAGTACTTC. It yields the protein CASRGLAGGMESYEQYF.

The gene calls are TRBV4-3 and TRBJ2-1; 12 nucleotides line up with TRBD2. The germline V gene encodes CDR1 LGHNA and CDR2 YSLEER. The length of the CDR3 is 18 residues. The J segment lost 4 bases and the V segment lost 1 base, leaving 8 bases of the junction unmatched. The CDR3: CASSQGLAGGKRYNEQFF. CDR3 DNA sequence: TGCGCCAGCAGCCAAGGGCTAGCGGGGGGGAAACGGTACAATGAGCAGTTCTTC.

This chain uses TRBV20-1 with TRBJ1-1; unclear D gene. V gave up 2 bases and J gave up 6 bases, with 4 bases separating them. Germline V CDR1 and CDR2: DFQATT, SNEGSKA (reference sequence). There are 10 residues in the CDR3. CDR3 region: CSARWPEAFF. DNA for the CDR3: TGCAGTGCTAGATGGCCTGAAGCTTTCTTT.

V is TRBV5-8 and J is TRBJ2-7, with TRBD1 matching 7 bases. Trimming cost V 4 bases and J 2 bases; bases outside gene matches: 9. Germline assignment: CDR1 SGHTS and CDR2 YDEGEE. The CDR3 has 15 residues. CDR3 region: CASSPGTDITYEQYF. DNA for the CDR3: TGTGCCAGCAGCCCGGGGACAGACATAACCTACGAGCAGTACTTC. Full variable domain (missing parts from reference TRBV5-8 and TRBJ2-7): EAGVTQSPTHLIKTRGQQATLRCSPISGHTSVYWYQQALGLGLQFLLWYDEGEERNRGNFPPRFSGRQFPNYSSELNVNALELEDSALYLCASSPGTDITYEQYFGPGTRLTVT.

The chain joins TRBV6-5 to TRBJ2-5; D is undetermined. Germline values: CDR1 MNHEY, CDR2 SVGAGI. V lost 0 bases and J 0 bases, leaving 2 bases between the germline ends. The CDR3 consists of 13 residues. For the CDR3, the DNA is TGTGCCAGCAGTTACTCCTACCAAGAGACCCAGTACTTC. This sequence encodes CASSYSYQETQYF.

This clone was recorded only once. V is TRBV30 and J is TRBJ1-4; perhaps TRBD1 as D (5 bases). Germline V lookup: CDR1 GTSNPN, CDR2 SVGIG (reference sequence). V was trimmed by 3 bases and J by 8 bases, leaving 13 bases between them. This CDR3 is built from 13 residues. The CDR3 sequence is CAWSGQSREKLFF. CDR3 bases: TGTGCCTGGAGCGGACAATCGAGAGAAAAACTGTTTTTT.

This chain links TRBV9 with TRBJ2-5; D gene uncertain. CDR1 and CDR2 from the germline V gene are SGDLS and YYNGEE. With 4 bases removed from V and 5 bases from J, the gap between germline ends came to 12 bases. The CDR3 has 13 amino acids. The CDR3 sequence: CASSRSSPETQYF. The DNA of the CDR3 is TGTGCCAGCAGCCGAAGTAGCCCCGAGACCCAGTACTTC.

The gene calls are TRBV5-1 and TRBJ2-3, with TRBD1 matching over 7 bases. Germline V gives CDR1 SGHRS, CDR2 YFSETQ. CDR3 length: 16 residues. J gave up 0 bases and V 0 bases, and 4 bases lay outside the gene matches. The CDR3 spells CASSLEGQTSTDTQYF. The CDR3 coding sequence is TGCGCCAGCAGCTTGGAGGGACAGACTAGCACAGATACGCAGTATTTT.

The chain links TRBV4-2 to TRBJ2-7; TRBD2 agrees at 10 bases. V dropped 3 bases and J dropped 7; count of bases not matched to a gene: 6. The CDR3 spans 14 residues. Germline V gene data show CDR1 as LGHNA and CDR2 as YNFKEQ. This CDR3 is CASSHLGLAAEQYF. In DNA, the CDR3 is TGTGCCAGCAGCCATCTCGGACTAGCGGCAGAGCAGTACTTC.

The chain links TRBV9 to TRBJ2-7; TRBD1 matches 8 bases. The CDR3 totals 16 residues. Trimming removed 4 bases from V and 1 base from J; junction bases left unmatched: 10. CDR1 is SGDLS and CDR2 is YYNGEE in the germline V gene. CDR3 nucleotides: TGTGCCAGCAGCCCACGAGACGGACAGGGTTCCTACGAGCAGTACTTC. This sequence encodes CASSPRDGQGSYEQYF.

CDR3 in DNA: TGCGCCAGCAGCCAAGATGCCCTAGCGGCCATGCAGAATGAGCAGTTCTTC. Translating gives CASSQDALAAMQNEQFF. The chain couples TRBV4-1 to TRBJ2-1; 7 positions agree with TRBD2. Germline CDR1 is MGHRA and CDR2 is YSYEKL. The CDR3 length is 17 residues. After removal of 0 bases from V and 7 bases from J, the junction contained 12 bases not matched to a gene.

V gene TRBV7-9 combines with J gene TRBJ2-2, with 7 nucleotides matching TRBD1. The V and J ends lost 7 bases and 4 bases, in that order; junction bases with no gene match: 9. CDR3 length: 15 amino acids. Germline CDR1 SEHNR, CDR2 FQNEAQ (reference sequence). CDR3 amino acids: CASTTGTVPTGELFF. CDR3 in DNA: TGTGCCAGCACCACCGGGACAGTGCCCACCGGGGAGCTGTTTTTT.

The chain joins TRBV7-2 to TRBJ2-7; 13 bases agree with TRBD2. Germline V lookup: CDR1 SGHTA, CDR2 FQGNSA. Trimming took 5 bases from V and 6 from J; bases not matched to a gene: 4. This CDR3 is 14 amino acids long. Here the CDR3 reads CASSAGTSGVEQYF. The CDR3 DNA follows: TGTGCCAGCAGCGCCGGGACTAGCGGGGTCGAGCAGTACTTC.

The J gene is TRBJ1-4, the V gene TRBV5-1, with D hard to call. This CDR3 comprises 14 residues. Germline CDR1 and CDR2: SGHRS and YFSETQ. Trimming shortened V by 5 bases and J by 2 bases, and 10 bases separated the two germline ends. The chain's CDR3 is CASRLGSTNEKLFF. CDR3 DNA: TGCGCCAGCAGGCTGGGCTCTACTAATGAAAAACTGTTTTTT.